The sequence of this T cell receptor beta chain was determined in a study of blood T cell repertoires in COVID-19. Sequencing was performed with immunoSEQ multiplex PCR; in TCRdb, only in-frame clones are kept and a portion is missing. The table includes under 150,000 clones, approximately 80% detected once. Germline V CDR1 and CDR2: MDHEN, SYDVKM. V shed 5 bases and J 8 bases; nucleotides not matched to a gene: 14. The CDR3 runs 16 residues. This clone was counted a single time. The V and J genes are TRBV28 and TRBJ2-1; TRBD2 agrees at 8 bases. Sequences were obtained from peripheral blood. The receptor was isolated from a man aged 70-80 years with acute or convalescent COVID-19. The CDR3 spells CASSPSGGASRDEQFF. CDR3 coding DNA: TGTGCCAGCAGTCCCTCCGGGGGGGCTAGTAGAGATGAGCAGTTCTTC.